The 9 T cell receptor beta chains reported below all come from one sample, sequenced in a study of T cell responses to AZD1222 COVID-19 vaccine (dated by TCRdb to the early 2020s). In the paper's terms, the time point label means: baseline before first vaccination. Library prep was done by the immunoSEQ multiplex PCR assay. As stored in TCRdb, this immuneACCESS dataset retains in-frame rearrangements with V and J assigned. A fraction of the clones does not appear; measured against another copy, unresolved V genes explain less than half of the discrepancy, and the remainder lacks a known reason. The sample table shows 110,000 to 150,000 clones, and just over 90% are seen once. The ten largest account for roughly 2% of the sample. The specimen comprised peripheral blood, sampled on day 0 of AZD1222 vaccination. All receptors derive from an adult in good health.

The rearrangement links TRBV11-3 to TRBJ2-1; D is unclear. The CDR3 runs 13 residues. V gave up 0 bases and J gave up 5 bases, with 5 bases separating them. Germline values: CDR1 SGHNT, CDR2 YENEEA. CDR3 loop: CASSLEADNEQFF. DNA of the CDR3: TGTGCCAGCAGCTTAGAGGCGGACAATGAGCAGTTCTTC.

Remarks on this clone: The junction departs from the called germline gene at one end, perhaps through a read error. The chain carries TRBV7-7 and TRBJ2-2; no definite D call. The length of the CDR3 is 14 residues. From germline, CDR1 is SSHAT and CDR2 FNYEAQ (reference sequence). Here the CDR3 reads CASSLNGNTGELFF. In nucleotides, the CDR3 is TGTGCTAGCAGCTTAAATGGGAACACCGGGGAGCTGTTTTTT.

This chain connects TRBV12-3 or TRBV12-4 to TRBJ1-1; D is undetermined. The CDR3 is 12 amino acids. V was clipped by 3 bases and J by 0 bases, with 2 bases between them. The CDR3 DNA sequence: TGTGCCAGCAGTTTTATGAACACTGAAGCTTTCTTT. Translated, it gives CASSFMNTEAFF.

This chain uses TRBV18 with TRBJ1-2, with TRBD1 identical over 7 bases. The CDR3 extends over 13 amino acids. After removal of 4 bases from V and 3 bases from J, the junction contained 2 bases not matched to a gene. Germline CDR1 reads KGHSH; CDR2 reads LQKENI. The CDR3 here is CASSLDRDYGYTF. The CDR3 bases are TGTGCCAGCTCACTCGACAGGGACTATGGCTACACCTTC.

This clone was observed once. J is TRBJ1-4 and V is TRBV7-2, with 9 nucleotides matching TRBD1. V lost 5 bases, J lost 5 bases, and 9 bases stayed unmatched. Germline CDR1 and CDR2: SGHTA and FQGNSA. The CDR3 loop spans 16 amino acids. The CDR3 nucleotides read TGTGCCAGCAGCCTCGTAGGACAGGGGCGAAATGAAAAACTGTTTTTT. It translates to CASSLVGQGRNEKLFF.

The chain joins TRBV5-1 to TRBJ1-6; 8 nucleotides match TRBD1. Trimming took 7 bases from V and 7 from J; bases not matched to a gene: 16. The CDR3 covers 17 residues. Germline CDR1 SGHRS, CDR2 YFSETQ. CDR3 amino acids: CASQLGTGGIINSPLHF. The CDR3, as DNA: TGCGCCAGCCAACTCGGGACAGGAGGGATAATCAATTCACCCCTCCACTTT.

This chain connects TRBV5-1 to TRBJ2-7; TRBD1 is a possible D gene (5 bases). Between the trimmed V and J ends, which lost 7 bases and 2 bases, there was a span of 19 bases. The CDR3 is 15 amino acids. Germline values: CDR1 SGHRS, CDR2 YFSETQ. The chain's CDR3 is CASRPPTGLPYEQYF. The CDR3 DNA follows: TGCGCCAGCCGACCCCCTACAGGCCTTCCCTACGAGCAGTACTTC.

This clone was counted a few times. The rearrangement links TRBV11-2 to TRBJ2-2, with D tentatively TRBD1 (7 bases). This CDR3 has 17 residues. The ends were cut back, 2 bases at V and 3 bases at J, with 16 bases in the middle. The germline V gene encodes CDR1 SGHAT and CDR2 FQNNGV. The CDR3 here is CASSLRGAGQYTGELFF. DNA for the CDR3: TGTGCCAGCAGCTTAAGGGGGGCGGGACAGTACACCGGGGAGCTGTTTTTT.

This clone has just one count. The V call is TRBV6-5, the J call TRBJ1-1, with a possible D match to TRBD1 (5 bases). V was trimmed by 5 bases and J by 9 bases, leaving 10 bases between them. Germline lookup yields CDR1 MNHEY and CDR2 SVGAGI. The CDR3 totals 11 residues. CDR3 amino acids: CASSRRGKAFF. The CDR3 DNA reads TGTGCCAGCAGTCGAAGGGGAAAAGCTTTCTTT.